This TCR beta chain was documented in a study of cytomegalovirus exposure and HLA in healthy donors. With regard to this clone: Its antigen is still unknown.

Vbeta (60) and Jbeta (13) primers were used in the PCR. The table came from immunoSEQ multiplex PCR; TCRdb's copy has only in-frame clones and leaves some out. Of 150,000 or so clones in the sample, just under 80% were seen once. Study outcomes and limitations: Most TCR beta V segments were productive about 87% or about 30% of the time in an earlier analysis.

This CDR3 has 14 residues. The J segment lost 4 bases and the V segment lost 0 bases, leaving 3 bases of the junction unmatched. CDR1 SGHNT and CDR2 YYREEE come from the germline V gene (reference sequence). Sequences were obtained from PBMCs. V and J are TRBV5-4 and TRBJ1-1; 7 bases agree with TRBD1. The sequence was collected from a woman aged 45-65 years in good health and CMV-seropositive. The CDR3: CASSLDRGFTEAFF. The CDR3 DNA reads TGTGCCAGCAGCTTGGACAGGGGATTCACTGAAGCTTTCTTT.